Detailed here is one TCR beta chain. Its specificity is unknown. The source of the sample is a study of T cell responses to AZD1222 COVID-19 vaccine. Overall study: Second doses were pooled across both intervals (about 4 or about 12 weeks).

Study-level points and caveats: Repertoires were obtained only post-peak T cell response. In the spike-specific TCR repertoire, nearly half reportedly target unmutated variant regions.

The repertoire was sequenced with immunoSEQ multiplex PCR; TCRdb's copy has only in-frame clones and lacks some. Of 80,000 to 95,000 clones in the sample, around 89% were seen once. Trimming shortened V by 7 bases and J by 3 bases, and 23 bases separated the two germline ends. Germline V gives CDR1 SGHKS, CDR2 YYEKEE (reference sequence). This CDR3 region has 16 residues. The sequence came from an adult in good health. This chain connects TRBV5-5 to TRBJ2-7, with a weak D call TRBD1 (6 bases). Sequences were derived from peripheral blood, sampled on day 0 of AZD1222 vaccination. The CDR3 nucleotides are TGTGCCAGCTCGAAGACACCCCCAACAGGGATCTACGAGCAGTACTTC. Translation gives CASSKTPPTGIYEQYF. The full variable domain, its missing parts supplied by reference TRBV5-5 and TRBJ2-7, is DAGVTQSPTHLIKTRGQQVTLRCSPISGHKSVSWYQQVLGQGPQFIFQYYEKEERGRGNFPDRFSARQFPNYSSELNVNALLLGDSALYLCASSKTPPTGIYEQYFGPGTRLTVT.